Listed below are T cell receptor beta chains from one sample, sequenced in a study of beta chain features in type 1 diabetes. Only in-frame clones appear in the TCRdb table, and some are missing; sequencing was by immunoSEQ multiplex PCR. This sample has over 150,000 clones, with about a tenth found just once. The sample taken for sequencing was central memory CD4+ T cells from blood. All receptors derive from a man in his thirties or forties with type 1 diabetes. The CDR3 runs from the conserved cysteine through the conserved F or W. The D gene is left open where the match is weak. Part of the rows lack a size; the others show once, few, many or a class for expanded clones.

clone_size,v_call,j_call,d_call,cdr3_aa,cdr3_nt
.,TRBV5-4,TRBJ2-1,.,CASSLPGVYNEQFF,TGTGCCAGCAGCTTGCCAGGGGTCTACAATGAGCAGTTCTTC
.,TRBV15,TRBJ1-1,TRBD1,CATSRKPGTENTEAFF,TGTGCCACCAGCAGAAAACCCGGGACAGAGAACACTGAAGCTTTCTTT
.,TRBV19,TRBJ2-1,.,CASSIGRYEQFF,TGTGCCAGTAGTATCGGTAGATATGAGCAGTTCTTC
few,TRBV7-2,TRBJ2-7,TRBD1,CASSAETGGLYEQYF,TGTGCCAGCAGTGCGGAAACAGGGGGCTTGTACGAGCAGTACTTC
.,TRBV4-1,TRBJ1-1,.,CASSHTDRQNTEAFF,TGCGCCAGCAGCCACACAGACAGGCAGAACACTGAAGCTTTCTTT
.,TRBV7-9,TRBJ2-7,TRBD2,CASSASGSTHEQYF,TGTGCCAGCAGCGCTAGCGGGAGCACCCACGAGCAGTACTTC
few,TRBV15,TRBJ2-1,.,CATSRDIEAGKEQFF,TGTGCCACCAGCAGAGATATTGAGGCGGGGAAGGAGCAGTTCTTC
.,TRBV7-3,TRBJ2-1,TRBD2,CASSFRRGSYNEQFF,TGTGCCAGCAGCTTTAGGCGGGGGTCCTACAATGAGCAGTTCTTC
.,TRBV7-2,TRBJ2-5,.,CASSTQRKTQYF,TGTGCCAGCAGCACCCAGAGGAAGACCCAGTACTTC
few,TRBV29-1,TRBJ1-5,.,CSVAVGGNSNQPQHF,TGCAGCGTTGCGGTGGGGGGGAATAGCAATCAGCCCCAGCATTTT
.,TRBV5-4,TRBJ1-2,TRBD1,CASSLANPGQGSGYTF,TGTGCCAGCAGCTTGGCCAACCCGGGACAGGGGAGTGGCTACACCTTC
few,TRBV7-8,TRBJ1-2,.,CASSLSGRANYGYTF,TGTGCCAGCAGCTTATCGGGCAGGGCTAACTATGGCTACACCTTC
many,TRBV9,TRBJ2-1,TRBD1,CASSAYQGAYNEQFF,TGTGCCAGCAGCGCCTACCAGGGGGCGTACAATGAGCAGTTCTTC
.,TRBV7-2,TRBJ2-1,TRBD2,CASSPGLAGSEQFF,TGTGCCAGCAGCCCTGGACTAGCGGGATCTGAGCAGTTCTTC
.,TRBV11-3,TRBJ2-1,.,CASSLVANEQFF,TGTGCCAGCAGCTTAGTTGCGAATGAGCAGTTCTTC
few,TRBV5-6,TRBJ1-1,TRBD1,CASRITGGTEAFF,TGTGCCAGCCGAATCACAGGGGGCACTGAAGCTTTCTTT
.,TRBV6-6,TRBJ2-7,TRBD1,CASTQTGSTYEQYF,TGTGCCAGCACGCAGACAGGGTCGACCTACGAGCAGTACTTC
few,TRBV29-1,TRBJ1-1,.,CSVAGGNTEAFF,TGCAGCGTCGCCGGGGGGAACACTGAAGCTTTCTTT
.,TRBV28,TRBJ2-7,.,CASSLTVLSYEQYF,TGTGCCAGCAGTTTAACGGTTCTTTCCTACGAGCAGTACTTC
.,TRBV6-1,TRBJ2-1,TRBD2,CASSGTSGRGRSYNEQFF,TGTGCCAGCAGTGGGACTAGCGGACGAGGGAGGTCCTACAATGAGCAGTTCTTC
.,TRBV7-6,TRBJ2-7,TRBD2,CASSYFSGTYEQYF,TGTGCCAGCAGCTACTTTAGCGGGACCTACGAGCAGTACTTC
.,TRBV2,TRBJ2-5,.,CASSAQAEETQYF,TGTGCCAGCAGTGCCCAAGCGGAAGAGACCCAGTACTTC
.,TRBV7-9,TRBJ1-3,.,CASSLAVTGNTIYF,TGTGCCAGCAGCTTGGCAGTAACTGGAAACACCATATATTTT
few,TRBV28,TRBJ2-1,TRBD1,CASSPTGALSYNEQFF,TGTGCCAGCAGTCCCACAGGGGCCCTCTCCTACAATGAGCAGTTCTTC
.,TRBV4-2,TRBJ2-1,.,CASSQDAGQTLNEQFF,TGTGCCAGCAGCCAAGACGCGGGACAGACACTGAATGAGCAGTTCTTC
.,TRBV25-1,TRBJ1-1,.,CASSEYPEGAEAFF,TGTGCCAGCAGTGAATACCCTGAGGGGGCTGAAGCTTTCTTT
once,TRBV7-2,TRBJ2-5,.,CASSLVTGKETQYF,TGTGCCAGCAGCTTAGTGACAGGAAAAGAGACCCAGTACTTC
few,TRBV18,TRBJ2-2,.,CASSPNRQGGSTTGELFF,TGTGCCAGCTCACCTAATCGACAGGGAGGATCGACGACCGGGGAGCTGTTTTTT
few,TRBV29-1,TRBJ1-5,.,CSVGSGGNQPQHF,TGCAGCGTTGGGTCAGGGGGCAATCAGCCCCAGCATTTT
.,TRBV9,TRBJ1-1,.,CASSVSSQVHTEAFF,TGTGCCAGCAGCGTCTCCTCCCAGGTCCACACTGAAGCTTTCTTT
.,TRBV28,TRBJ1-2,TRBD1,CASSLGQGGYGYTF,TGTGCCAGCAGTTTAGGACAGGGAGGCTATGGCTACACCTTC
.,TRBV2,TRBJ1-2,.,CASSEAQAGYTF,TGTGCCAGCAGTGAAGCACAGGCTGGCTACACCTTC
.,TRBV29-1,TRBJ2-7,.,CSVRTGFGSYEQYF,TGCAGCGTGAGAACAGGGTTCGGGTCCTACGAGCAGTACTTC
.,TRBV28,TRBJ1-2,.,CASSFLWGEYTF,TGTGCCAGCAGTTTCCTCTGGGGGGAATACACCTTC
.,TRBV9,TRBJ1-2,.,CASSASGGNYGYTF,TGTGCCAGCAGCGCCTCGGGGGGCAACTATGGCTACACCTTC
few,TRBV11-2,TRBJ2-1,TRBD2,CASSFGLVYNEQFF,TGTGCCAGCAGCTTCGGACTAGTTTACAATGAGCAGTTCTTC
.,TRBV7-9,TRBJ2-7,.,CASSFSRDGGQYF,TGTGCCAGCAGCTTCTCCCGGGACGGGGGACAGTACTTC
.,TRBV28,TRBJ1-1,TRBD1,CASLGQGGFTEAFF,TGTGCCAGCCTGGGACAGGGGGGTTTCACTGAAGCTTTCTTT
.,TRBV11-2,TRBJ2-7,TRBD1,CASSLGDRAAEQYF,TGTGCCAGCAGCTTAGGGGACAGGGCGGCCGAGCAGTACTTC
.,TRBV5-1,TRBJ2-3,.,CASSLSADTQYF,TGCGCCAGCAGCTTATCGGCAGATACGCAGTATTTT
few,TRBV30,TRBJ2-6,.,CAWSSTGANVLTF,TGTGCCTGGAGTTCTACGGGGGCCAACGTCCTGACTTTC
.,TRBV5-1,TRBJ2-5,.,CASSFLETQYF,TGCGCCAGCAGCTTCTTAGAGACCCAGTACTTC
few,TRBV7-2,TRBJ2-3,.,CASSLNTADTQYF,TGTGCCAGCAGCTTAAATACGGCAGATACGCAGTATTTT
.,TRBV6-6,TRBJ1-5,TRBD1,CASSPDRDNQPQHF,TGTGCCAGCAGCCCGGACAGGGACAATCAGCCCCAGCATTTT
few,TRBV5-1,TRBJ2-4,.,CASSLAPGSTDIQYF,TGCGCCAGCAGCTTGGCCCCGGGTAGTACGGACATTCAGTACTTC
.,TRBV9,TRBJ2-7,TRBD1,CASSRRDSYEQYF,TGTGCCAGCAGCCGAAGGGACAGTTACGAGCAGTACTTC
.,TRBV28,TRBJ2-2,.,CASRRLVDGELFF,TGTGCCAGCAGAAGACTAGTAGACGGGGAGCTGTTTTTT
few,TRBV9,TRBJ2-5,TRBD2,CASSVGEAGGGETQYF,TGTGCCAGCAGCGTAGGAGAAGCGGGAGGGGGCGAGACCCAGTACTTC
few,TRBV29-1,TRBJ2-1,.,CSGLPGRPAEQFF,TGCAGCGGCCTCCCAGGCAGGCCGGCTGAGCAGTTCTTC
few,TRBV23-1,TRBJ2-5,TRBD1,CASSGTTSRDRQETQYF,TGCGCCAGCAGTGGAACTACATCACGGGACAGACAAGAGACCCAGTACTTC
.,TRBV7-2,TRBJ2-3,TRBD2,CASSRSGAAQYF,TGTGCCAGCAGCCGTAGCGGGGCTGCGCAGTATTTT
few,TRBV4-2,TRBJ2-2,.,CASSPLGLSLHTGELFF,TGTGCCAGCAGCCCCCTTGGCCTGTCCCTTCACACCGGGGAGCTGTTTTTT
.,TRBV4-2,TRBJ2-3,TRBD2,CASSQAVLARTDTQYF,TGTGCCAGCAGCCAAGCCGTACTAGCGCGCACAGATACGCAGTATTTT
.,TRBV5-1,TRBJ2-2,.,CASTPRGTGELFF,TGCGCCAGCACTCCCCGGGGAACCGGGGAGCTGTTTTTT